A single sample is the source of the 11 T cell receptor beta chains below, sequenced in a study of T cells expressing NK-cell markers. TCRdb reprocessed the 5' RACE reads, keeping one entry per CDR3 protein, no DNA. The sample's table shows roughly 160,000 distinct CDR3 sequences. Specimen: blood T cells: a sorted CD56 or NKG2C T cell subset, CD4+ or CD8+ T cells, or bulk PBMC T cells (not recorded which). These receptors were collected from a man aged 18-70 years in good health.

The rearrangement links TRBV4-1 to TRBJ2-5; TCRdb's assignment of TRBD1 cannot be checked, as there is no DNA. The CDR3 contains 17 residues. Per the germline V gene, CDR1 is MGHRA and CDR2 is YSYEKL. This CDR3 reads CASSQEATGAPQETQYF.

The chain is built from TRBV20-1 and TRBJ2-7; TCRdb indicates TRBD2, and absent DNA this call remains unverified. This CDR3 comprises 13 residues. CDR1 and CDR2 (germline): DFQATT, SNEGSKA (reference sequence). The CDR3 spells CSASGTSDYEQYF.

This rearrangement joins TRBV6-1 to TRBJ2-2. The CDR3 loop spans 13 amino acids. Germline CDR1 and CDR2: MNHNS and SASEGT. CDR3 loop: CASSEHRAGELFF.

The CDR3 loop reads CASSLETELFYEQYF. This chain uses TRBV7-6 with TRBJ2-7; TCRdb returns TRBD1, unconfirmable since there is no DNA. Per the germline V gene, CDR1 is SGHVS and CDR2 is FNYEAQ. The CDR3 has 15 residues.

V usage is TRBV10-3 and J usage is TRBJ2-7; TCRdb's D call of TRBD1 is untestable without DNA. Germline CDR1 and CDR2: ENHRY and SYGVKD. This CDR3 region has 15 residues. This CDR3 reads CAISDPGTGIGEQYF.

J is TRBJ2-6 and V is TRBV9; the TCRdb D gene call, TRBD1, has no DNA to confirm it. Germline assignment: CDR1 SGDLS and CDR2 YYNGEE. The CDR3 consists of 18 residues. The CDR3 here is CASSAPTGGRSGANVLTF.

The chain has TRBV6-1 and TRBJ1-1; without DNA, the TCRdb call of TRBD1 cannot be checked. CDR1 is MNHNS, CDR2 SASEGT, per germline. The CDR3 is made up of 13 amino acids. CDR3 protein: CASSPQGNTEAFF.

The chain employs TRBV6-4 and TRBJ2-1. The CDR3 is 15 residues long. Looked up from germline, CDR1 is MRHNA and CDR2 is SNTAGT. The CDR3 region is CASSRQASSYNEQFF.

The gene calls are TRBV10-2 and TRBJ2-5; the TRBD1 assignment by TCRdb is unverifiable without DNA. Germline V gene data show CDR1 as WSHSY and CDR2 as SAAADI. The CDR3 runs to 14 residues. The CDR3 here is CASSENDSQETQYF.

V and J are TRBV7-9 and TRBJ1-1. The length of the CDR3 is 15 residues. Germline V gives CDR1 SEHNR, CDR2 FQNEAQ (reference sequence). The CDR3 here is CASSLLLRGNTEAFF.

The chain uses TRBV5-1 and TRBJ2-7; TCRdb outputs TRBD2, but without DNA this stays unchecked. The CDR3 covers 16 residues. The germline V gene has CDR1 SGHRS and CDR2 YFSETQ. The CDR3 is CASSLVPGGPTYEQYF.